A selection of T cell receptor beta chains follows, all from one sample in a study of cytomegalovirus exposure and HLA in healthy donors. TCRdb keeps only in-frame clones here, not all; method: immunoSEQ multiplex PCR. The sample lists around 140,000 clones, over 60% occurring once. The sequencing input was PBMCs. The receptors were sampled from a female donor in good health and CMV-seropositive. CDR3s leave out the opening cysteine and the closing phenylalanine or tryptophan.

12	TRBV6-6	TRBJ1-3	ASSSPQGGNTIY
11	TRBV7-3	TRBJ1-6	ASSLQGQSPLH
11	TRBV29-1	TRBJ2-7	SVATSGTYEQY
14	TRBV5-1	TRBJ2-7	ASSLSGTGVSYEQY
11	TRBV30	TRBJ2-2	AWRTQRVGELF
15	TRBV7-6	TRBJ2-7	ASSLEGTGATSYEQY
13	TRBV4-1	TRBJ2-7	ASSRRVAGAPEQY
13	TRBV9	TRBJ1-3	ASSVAGTPGNTIY
11	TRBV6-5	TRBJ1-3	ASSETQGNTIY
11	TRBV10-1	TRBJ2-7	ASSERGGHEQY
16	TRBV9	TRBJ2-3	ASSVGSLAGGNTDTQY
13	TRBV7-9	TRBJ2-7	ASSSKQGAPYEQY
14	TRBV5-1	TRBJ1-4	ASSLGSTGTPEKLF